The TCR beta chain under discussion was sequenced for a study of cytomegalovirus exposure and HLA in healthy donors. Findings and caveats of the study: An analysis was carried out at a later point. It showed that HLA-associated TCR beta chains were more clonally expanded than equally common non-associated chains.

The V and J ends lost 0 bases and 5 bases respectively, with 14 bases between them. Germline V gene sequence: CDR1 SGHRS, CDR2 YFSETQ. This CDR3 contains 16 residues. PCR involved 60 Vbeta and 13 Jbeta primers. As processed by the authors: Counted up in a later analysis, unique TCR beta chains came to approximately 77 million, with about 9.9 million shared. Profiled with immunoSEQ multiplex PCR; TCRdb holds only in-frame clones, not every one. V, J and clone size derive from that table, while D and trimming were established from the DNA sequence. The sample lists 150,000 or so clones; 80% were seen once. Remarks on this clone: What it binds is not known.

The TCR sequence derives from a middle-aged man in good health and CMV-seronegative. The sequenced material came from PBMCs. The chain carries TRBV5-1 and TRBJ2-2; tentatively, D is TRBD1 (6 bases). The DNA for the CDR3 is TGCGCCAGCAGCTTGGTTGGGACAAAGAATACCGGGGAGCTGTTTTTT. Residues: CASSLVGTKNTGELFF. Drawing the rest from reference TRBV5-1 and TRBJ2-2, the complete variable domain is KAGVTQTPRYLIKTRGQQVTLSCSPISGHRSVSWYQQTPGQGLQFLFEYFSETQRNKGNFPGRFSGRQFSNSRSEMNVSTLELGDSALYLCASSLVGTKNTGELFFGEGSRLTVL.